Listed here is a single T cell receptor beta chain. Its antigen is currently unknown. V dropped 4 bases and J dropped 2; count of bases not matched to a gene: 8. The CDR3 is made up of 16 amino acids. The germline V gene has CDR1 LGHNA and CDR2 YNFKEQ. UMIs were added to TCR cDNA along with a universal primer site when it was made by 5'RACE template switching. TCRdb re-analysed the 5' RACE reads in MiXCR, keeping a single row per CDR3 protein. The table shows approximately 550,000 distinct CDR3 sequences, with less than 20% occurring only once. This sample stems from a study of T cells after yellow fever vaccination. Study conclusions and caveats: Compared with primary, the secondary response was weaker and peaked at day 5, not 15.

This TCR came from a young man who received the YFV17D yellow fever vaccine. This chain links TRBV4-2 with TRBJ2-1, with TRBD2 matching over 7 bases. The sample here was PBMCs, taken 15 days after the yellow fever booster vaccination. The CDR3 DNA reads TGTGCCAGCAGCCCGCGCGGGAGTCCGCCCTACAATGAGCAGTTCTTC. Translating it yields CASSPRGSPPYNEQFF.